Listed here are 24 T cell receptor beta chains from one sample, sequenced in a study of shared clonotypes between healthy human individuals. Libraries were prepared by immunoSEQ multiplex PCR; TCRdb keeps only in-frame clonotypes and omits some of them. The sample consists of roughly 1,100,000 clones, approximately 72% of them appearing once. Sequencing used memory CD4+ T cells sorted from blood. The subset here: CD45RA-negative fraction. The origin of the receptors is a man between 18 and 35 years old in good health.

DNA for the CDR3: TGTGCCTGGAGTAAAGGACTAACGCCCACCGGGGAGCTGTTTTTT. Translation: CAWSKGLTPTGELFF. The chain combines TRBV30 with TRBJ2-2; tentative D call: TRBD2 (6 bases). The CDR3 spans 15 residues. Trimming removed 2 bases from V and 4 bases from J, with 14 bases in between. The germline V gene has CDR1 GTSNPN and CDR2 SVGIG (reference sequence).

The chain joins TRBV9 to TRBJ1-2; D remains ambiguous. Looked up from germline, CDR1 is SGDLS and CDR2 is YYNGEE. This CDR3 region has 15 residues. V lost 3 bases and J lost 4, with 16 bases in between. The CDR3 region is CASSGEVVPFYGYTF. The CDR3 DNA is TGTGCCAGCAGCGGGGAAGTTGTTCCCTTCTATGGCTACACCTTC.

Only one count was recorded for this clone. The rearrangement joins TRBV7-8 to TRBJ2-7; TRBD2 aligns across 9 bases. Germline lookup yields CDR1 SGHVS and CDR2 FQNEAQ. The CDR3 extends over 17 amino acids. The V and J ends lost 0 bases and 5 bases, in that order; junction bases with no gene match: 11. CDR3 region: CASSLALLGGRDDEQYF. The CDR3 nucleotides are TGTGCCAGCAGCTTAGCGCTCCTCGGCGGGAGGGACGACGAGCAGTACTTC.

This clone is a singleton in its sample. The chain uses TRBV11-2 and TRBJ1-2, with TRBD1 as a possible D gene (6 bases). This CDR3 comprises 15 residues. V was shortened by 5 bases and J by 3 bases, with 16 bases between the two germline ends. Germline V gene data show CDR1 as SGHAT and CDR2 as FQNNGV. The CDR3 region is CASSNDYRVYYGYTF. The CDR3, as DNA: TGTGCCAGCAGCAACGATTACAGGGTTTACTATGGCTACACCTTC.

This clone was seen just once. V and J are TRBV19 and TRBJ2-3; maybe TRBD1 (5 bases). This CDR3 contains 13 residues. Trimming left V 8 bases short and J 4 bases short, with 13 bases between. Germline CDR1 and CDR2: LNHDA and SQIVND (reference sequence). CDR3 nucleotides: TGTGCCAGTGGACAACGGGTGGCAGATACGCAGTATTTT. Translation: CASGQRVADTQYF.

This chain uses TRBV11-2 with TRBJ2-7; weak D call: TRBD1 (6 bases). The CDR3 totals 17 residues. V was trimmed by 1 base and J by 0 bases, leaving 16 bases between them. CDR1 SGHAT and CDR2 FQNNGV come from the germline V gene. The CDR3 here is CASSLGTGGLPSYEQYF. The DNA for the CDR3 is TGTGCCAGCAGCTTAGGCACTGGGGGCCTACCCTCCTACGAGCAGTACTTC.

V and J are TRBV7-9 and TRBJ2-3; perhaps TRBD1 as D (5 bases). The CDR3 loop spans 15 amino acids. From germline, CDR1 is SEHNR and CDR2 FQNEAQ (reference sequence). Trimming left V 5 bases short and J 0 bases short, with 12 bases between. In nucleotides, the CDR3 is TGTGCCAGCAGCGTAGGACATATTAGCACAGATACGCAGTATTTT. Its protein product is CASSVGHISTDTQYF.

V usage is TRBV11-3 and J usage is TRBJ1-2; TRBD1 might be the D (6 bases). Germline CDR1 SGHNT, CDR2 YENEEA. This CDR3 spans 15 amino acids. The V end lost 1 base, the J end lost 2 bases, and 11 bases lay between the germline ends. CDR3: CASSLGQGWNYGYTF. The DNA for the CDR3 is TGTGCCAGCAGCTTAGGGCAGGGGTGGAACTATGGCTACACCTTC.

This clone appeared a single time. The chain uses TRBV10-1 and TRBJ2-7, with 7 nucleotides matching TRBD1. Germline assignment: CDR1 WNHNN and CDR2 SYGVQD (reference sequence). The CDR3 contains 14 residues. The J segment lost 0 bases and the V segment lost 5 bases, leaving 4 bases of the junction unmatched. CDR3 sequence: CASSPRGSSYEQYF. The CDR3 DNA reads as TGCGCCAGCAGTCCCAGGGGGTCCTCCTACGAGCAGTACTTC.

This clone came up a few times. This sequence joins TRBV10-3 and TRBJ1-5; D might be TRBD1 (6 bases). This CDR3 is built from 12 residues. Germline assignment: CDR1 ENHRY and CDR2 SYGVKD. The germline V and J ends were trimmed by 11 bases and 1 base, with 9 bases remaining between them. CDR3 nucleotides: TGTGCCGCTCAGGGGAGCAATCAGCCCCAGCATTTT. Amino acid sequence: CAAQGSNQPQHF.

Concerning this clone: One end of the junction varies from germline; a read error may be responsible. The J gene is TRBJ2-5, the V gene TRBV7-7; TRBD2 agrees at 10 bases. This CDR3 is built from 14 residues. Germline V gene data show CDR1 as SSHAT and CDR2 as FNYEAQ (reference sequence). The CDR3 loop reads CASSRSGREETQYF. Here the CDR3 DNA reads TGTGCTAGCAGCCGGAGCGGGAGGGAGGAGACCCAGTACTTC.

V gene TRBV30 combines with J gene TRBJ1-6, with D unclear. The CDR3 consists of 11 residues. In germline, CDR1 is GTSNPN, CDR2 SVGIG (reference sequence). Between the trimmed V and J ends, which lost 1 base and 13 bases, there was a span of 8 bases. The CDR3 region has the DNA TGTGCCTGGAGTGACAGTTCCCCCCTCCACTTT. Residues: CAWSDSSPLHF.

The gene calls are TRBV29-1 and TRBJ2-1, with D possibly being TRBD2 (5 bases). Germline V CDR1 and CDR2: SQVTM, ANQGSEA. V gave up 5 bases and J gave up 3 bases, with 11 bases separating them. The CDR3 length is 13 residues. The CDR3 region is CSVPGFDYNEQFF. In nucleotides, the CDR3 is TGCAGCGTTCCGGGGTTCGACTACAATGAGCAGTTCTTC.

The gene calls are TRBV21-1 and TRBJ2-1; the DNA was not used to check the table's D call, TRBD1. TRBV21-1 is a listed pseudogene. The CDR3 totals 15 residues. CDR3 sequence: CASSKTGVGANEQFF. CDR3 nucleotide sequence: TGTGCCAGCAGCAAAACAGGGGTGGGGGCCAATGAGCAGTTCTTC.

The rearrangement links TRBV5-1 to TRBJ1-1; possible D gene TRBD1, 5 bases. This CDR3 has 14 amino acids. Trimming took 4 bases from V and 1 from J, leaving 11 bases between them. The germline V gene has CDR1 SGHRS and CDR2 YFSETQ. CDR3: CASSPGTKNTEAFF. CDR3 DNA: TGCGCCAGCAGCCCAGGGACTAAGAACACTGAAGCTTTCTTT.

On this clone itself: A far larger clone differs by one base, so this is likely a read error. The chain uses TRBV18 and TRBJ2-3; D is uncertain. V lost 5 bases to trimming and J lost 2 bases, with 5 bases between them. CDR3 length equals 12 residues. Germline CDR1 and CDR2: KGHSH and LQKENI. The CDR3 bases are TGTGCCAGCTCAGCTAACACAGATACGCAGTATTTT. It codes for CASSANTDTQYF.

This clone came up a few times. This chain uses TRBV30 with TRBJ2-3, with TRBD2 identical over 8 bases. Trimming took 2 bases from V and 2 from J; bases not matched to a gene: 6. Looked up from germline, CDR1 is GTSNPN and CDR2 is SVGIG (reference sequence). This CDR3 comprises 15 residues. CDR3 sequence (DNA): TGTGCCTGGAGTAGGCTAGCGGGTCCCACAGATACGCAGTATTTT. The encoded protein is CAWSRLAGPTDTQYF.

The chain carries TRBV18 and TRBJ2-1; D unclear. The germline CDR1 and CDR2 sequences are KGHSH and LQKENI. With 5 bases removed from V and 4 bases from J, the gap between germline ends came to 9 bases. The CDR3 has 13 amino acids. CDR3: CASSWADYNEQFF. As DNA, the CDR3 is TGTGCCAGCTCATGGGCGGATTACAATGAGCAGTTCTTC.

The chain is built from TRBV6-6 and TRBJ2-5, with 7 nucleotides matching TRBD2. Germline trimming cut 7 bases from V and 4 bases from J; bases unmatched to any gene: 6. The CDR3 is 13 residues long. CDR1 MNHNY and CDR2 SVGAGI come from the germline V gene (reference sequence). The CDR3 coding sequence is TGTGCCAGCATAAGGGGAGGGGCAGAGACCCAGTACTTC. Translating gives CASIRGGAETQYF.

The chain recombines TRBV30 with TRBJ1-1; D is possibly TRBD1 (5 bases). The germline V and J ends were trimmed by 5 bases and 4 bases, with 11 bases remaining between them. There are 12 residues in the CDR3. Germline V lookup: CDR1 GTSNPN, CDR2 SVGIG (reference sequence). CDR3 coding DNA: TGTGCCTGGGGGGCGCTGGTCACTGAAGCTTTCTTT. It encodes CAWGALVTEAFF.

CDR3 loop: CASSVGLAGTYNEQFF. The CDR3 DNA is TGTGCCAGCAGCGTAGGGCTAGCGGGGACCTACAATGAGCAGTTCTTC. The chain has TRBV9 and TRBJ2-1; the match to TRBD2 covers 9 bases. Trimming took 0 bases from V and 2 from J; bases not matched to a gene: 3. The CDR3 has 16 residues. CDR1 is SGDLS, CDR2 YYNGEE, per germline. The full variable domain, rest sourced from reference TRBV9 and TRBJ2-1, is DSGVTQTPKHLITATGQRVTLRCSPRSGDLSVYWYQQSLDQGLQFLIQYYNGEERAKGNILERFSAQQFPDLHSELNLSSLELGDSALYFCASSVGLAGTYNEQFFGPGTRLTVL.

This sequence joins TRBV9 and TRBJ1-1; 8 bases match TRBD1. CDR1 SGDLS and CDR2 YYNGEE come from the germline V gene. Trimming took 3 bases from V and 11 from J; bases not matched to a gene: 12. This CDR3 contains 14 residues. CDR3 sequence: CASSARQGLARAFF. CDR3 nucleotide sequence: TGTGCCAGCAGCGCCAGACAGGGGCTAGCGCGGGCTTTCTTT.

Only a few counts were recorded for this clone. The rearrangement uses TRBV19 and TRBJ1-1, with 9 bases aligning to TRBD1. Germline V gene sequence: CDR1 LNHDA, CDR2 SQIVND (reference sequence). The CDR3 consists of 17 residues. The V segment lost 5 bases and the J segment 0 bases; nucleotides outside the gene matches: 10. CDR3 residues: CASSLETGGPMNTEAFF. CDR3 sequence (DNA): TGTGCCAGTAGTCTCGAGACAGGGGGGCCCATGAACACTGAAGCTTTCTTT. The whole variable domain, filled in from reference TRBV19 and TRBJ1-1, reads DGGITQSPKYLFRKEGQNVTLSCEQNLNHDAMYWYRQDPGQGLRLIYYSQIVNDFQKGDIAEGYSVSREKKESFPLTVTSAQKNPTAFYLCASSLETGGPMNTEAFFGQGTRLTVV.

CDR3 protein: CASSPLGARGTDTQYF. DNA of the CDR3: TGTGCCAGCAGCCCTCTGGGGGCCCGAGGCACAGATACGCAGTATTTT. The chain combines TRBV2 with TRBJ2-3, with D possibly matching TRBD1 (6 bases). Germline V lookup: CDR1 SNHLY, CDR2 FYNNEI. V was trimmed by 6 bases and J by 1 base, leaving 17 bases between them. CDR3 length equals 16 residues.